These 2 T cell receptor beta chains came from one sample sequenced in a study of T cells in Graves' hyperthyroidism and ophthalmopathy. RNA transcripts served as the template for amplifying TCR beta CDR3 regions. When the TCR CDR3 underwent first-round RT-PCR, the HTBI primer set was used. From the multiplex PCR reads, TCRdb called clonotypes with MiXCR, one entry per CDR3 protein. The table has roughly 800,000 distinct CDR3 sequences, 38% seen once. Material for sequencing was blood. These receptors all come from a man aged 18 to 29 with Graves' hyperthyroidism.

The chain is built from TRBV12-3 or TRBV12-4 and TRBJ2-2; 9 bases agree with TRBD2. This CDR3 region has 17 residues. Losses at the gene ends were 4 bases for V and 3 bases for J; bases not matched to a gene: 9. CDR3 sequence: CASSSGRGGPYTGELFF. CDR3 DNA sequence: TGTGCCAGCAGTTCGGGGCGGGGGGGACCTTACACCGGGGAGCTGTTTTTT.

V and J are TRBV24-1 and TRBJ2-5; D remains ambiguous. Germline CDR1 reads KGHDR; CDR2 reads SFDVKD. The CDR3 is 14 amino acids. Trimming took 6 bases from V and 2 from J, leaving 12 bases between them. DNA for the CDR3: TGTGCCACCAGTTCCGGCGTGTTTCAAGAGACCCAGTACTTC. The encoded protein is CATSSGVFQETQYF.